This TCR beta chain appears in the sequencing data of a study of cytomegalovirus exposure and HLA in healthy donors. About the study: In an early release, HLA-typed donors contributed approximately 80 million unique TCR sequences. Overall study results and limits: Most of the TCR beta V segments (in an earlier analysis) were productive either about 87% or about 30% of the time. An observed cluster of highly shared sequence variants was recorded as a likely sequencing artifact. HLA alleles were associated with 15,000 to 20,000 TCR beta sequences in a later analysis at 0.05 false discovery rate.

Primers: 60 Vbeta forward and 13 Jbeta reverse. Assay: immunoSEQ multiplex PCR; the TCRdb copy retains only in-frame clones and omits some. The sample records some 150,000 clones, around 69% being singletons. On this clone itself: The target antigen is unknown.

This TCR was recovered from a woman younger than 45 in good health and CMV-seronegative. Sequences were obtained from PBMCs.

CDR3 region: CASSPTGPGQINNEQFF. The CDR3 region has the DNA TGCGCCAGCAGCCCAACAGGACCGGGACAGATTAACAATGAGCAGTTCTTC. The V call is TRBV4-1, the J call TRBJ2-1, with 7 bases fitting TRBD1. The junction had 14 bases not matched to a gene; V was cut back by 4 bases and J by 5 bases. Looked up from germline, CDR1 is MGHRA and CDR2 is YSYEKL. The CDR3 covers 17 residues.